The next 24 T cell receptor beta chains were all read from a single sample in a study of T cells in Graves' hyperthyroidism and ophthalmopathy. Amplified TCR beta CDR3 regions came from RNA transcripts. First-round RT-PCR of the TCR CDR3 relied on the HTBI primer set. From the multiplex PCR reads, TCRdb called clonotypes with MiXCR, one entry per CDR3 protein. The data show about 760,000 distinct CDR3 sequences, just over 35% seen once. The sequenced material came from blood. The receptors originated from a woman between 40 and 50 years old with Graves' hyperthyroidism.

This sequence joins TRBV19 and TRBJ1-5; possibly TRBD1 for D (6 bases). The V and J ends lost 8 bases and 6 bases respectively, with 20 bases between them. Per the germline V gene, CDR1 is LNHDA and CDR2 is SQIVND (reference sequence). The CDR3 runs to 15 residues. The CDR3 DNA reads as TGTGCCAGTGGGGGCTCCGGGGCTCAGGGTCAGCCCCAGCATTTT. It codes for CASGGSGAQGQPQHF.

This clonotype appeared a few times. This chain joins TRBV20-1 and TRBJ2-3, with D possibly matching TRBD2 (6 bases). CDR1 and CDR2 from the germline V gene are DFQATT and SNEGSKA (reference sequence). The CDR3 runs 12 residues. The DNA of the CDR3 is TGCGGGACTTATCATAGCACAGATACGCAGTATTTT. This sequence encodes CGTYHSTDTQYF.

Worth noting for this clonotype: A much larger clone lies a single base off, so this may be a read error. The chain recombines TRBV11-2 with TRBJ2-7; 8 positions agree with TRBD2. CDR1 is SGHAT, CDR2 FQNNGV, per germline. The CDR3 sequence is 16 residues long. V trimming: 5 bases; J trimming: 2 bases; junction bases outside the gene matches: 11. The CDR3 here is CASSNGGGGLTYEQYF. The CDR3 DNA is TGTGCCAGCAGCAACGGCGGCGGGGGGCTGACCTACGAGCAGTACTTC.

This chain uses TRBV12-3 or TRBV12-4 with TRBJ2-7, with D possibly TRBD1 on 5 matching bases. V lost 3 bases and J lost 5, with 14 bases in between. This CDR3 region has 14 residues. The CDR3 sequence is CASSFGQGVDEQYF. The CDR3 region has the DNA TGTGCCAGCAGTTTTGGGCAGGGTGTGGACGAGCAGTACTTC.

This clonotype has just a few counts. The rearrangement uses TRBV6-5 and TRBJ1-4, with D perhaps matching TRBD1 (5 bases). The CDR3 is made up of 13 amino acids. CDR1 is MNHEY, CDR2 SVGAGI, per germline. Trimming pared 4 bases from V and 10 bases from J, leaving 13 bases between. CDR3 sequence: CASSSGTDGKLFF. DNA of the CDR3: TGTGCCAGCAGTTCTGGGACCGACGGAAAACTGTTTTTT.

The V call is TRBV6-5, the J call TRBJ1-2, with 7 bases lining up with TRBD1. V dropped 5 bases and J dropped 8; count of bases not matched to a gene: 14. Germline V gene sequence: CDR1 MNHEY, CDR2 SVGAGI. This CDR3 is 15 amino acids long. CDR3 DNA sequence: TGTGCCAGCAGTCAACCCGCAGGGGGGAGTCGGGGCTACACCTTC. Its protein is CASSQPAGGSRGYTF.

This chain connects TRBV7-2 to TRBJ2-5; TRBD1 is a possible D gene (6 bases). The CDR3 runs to 18 residues. CDR1 is SGHTA, CDR2 FQGNSA, per germline. V gave up 5 bases and J gave up 0 bases, with 22 bases separating them. The CDR3 is CASSGTDSLDWYQETQYF. DNA of the CDR3: TGTGCCAGCAGCGGGACGGACAGCCTGGACTGGTACCAAGAGACCCAGTACTTC.

The chain recombines TRBV14 with TRBJ1-1; D gene ambiguous. Trimming stripped 1 base from V and 9 bases from J, with 9 bases between. CDR1 and CDR2 (germline): SGHDN, FVKESK. CDR3 length equals 12 residues. CDR3 sequence: CASSQAAEKAFF. The CDR3 coding sequence is TGTGCCAGCAGCCAAGCCGCGGAAAAAGCTTTCTTT.

This clonotype showed up many times. The chain joins TRBV19 to TRBJ2-7; D uncertain. Looked up from germline, CDR1 is LNHDA and CDR2 is SQIVND (reference sequence). The CDR3 is 14 amino acids. The V end lost 5 bases, the J end lost 4 bases, and 15 bases lay between the germline ends. The CDR3 DNA follows: TGTGCCAGTAGTGTTGAAGAAGGACCGTACGAGCAGTACTTC. Its translation: CASSVEEGPYEQYF.

As for this clonotype: In this CDR3 the conserved last residue, phenylalanine or tryptophan, is missing, so a read error is likely. This chain joins TRBV10-3 and TRBJ1-2; the D gene is possibly TRBD1 (6 bases). This CDR3 contains 17 residues. Germline V gene lookup returns CDR1 ENHRY and CDR2 SYGVKD. V was trimmed by 10 bases and J by 0 bases, leaving 24 bases between them. The CDR3 loop is CASRRRTGGRANYGYTL. The CDR3, as DNA: TGTGCCAGCAGGAGACGGACCGGGGGCCGGGCTAACTATGGCTACACCCTC.

The CDR3 nucleotides read TGTGCCAGCAGTTACCCCGGGGCTGGGCGGGAGACCCAGTACTTC. It codes for CASSYPGAGRETQYF. The chain joins TRBV6-6 to TRBJ2-5; D is tentatively TRBD1 or TRBD2 (5 bases each). This CDR3 has 15 residues. Trimming took 2 bases from V and 5 from J, leaving 15 bases between them. Germline CDR1 and CDR2: MNHNY and SVGAGI (reference sequence).

This clonotype was recorded at least ten times. The chain is built from TRBV4-3 and TRBJ1-2; the D is unclear. CDR1 LGHNA and CDR2 YSLEER come from the germline V gene. The V and J ends lost 1 base and 2 bases respectively, with 8 bases between them. The CDR3 length is 14 residues. CDR3: CASSQARANYGYTF. The CDR3 nucleotides are TGCGCCAGCAGCCAAGCCCGGGCCAACTATGGCTACACCTTC.

The V gene is TRBV6-2 or TRBV6-3, the J gene TRBJ1-4, with TRBD1 as a possible D gene (6 bases). The CDR3 runs 14 residues. The germline CDR1 and CDR2 sequences are MNHEY and SVGEGT. Trimming removed 2 bases from V and 2 bases from J, with 6 bases in between. In nucleotides, the CDR3 is TGTGCCAGCAGTTACAGGGGGACTAATGAAAAACTGTTTTTT. Its protein is CASSYRGTNEKLFF.

This clonotype was seen more than once but under ten times. In DNA, the CDR3 is TGTGCCTGGAGTTCACCCTCCTACGAGCAGTACTTC. Translating it yields CAWSSPSYEQYF. The rearrangement uses TRBV19 and TRBJ2-7; D unclear. CDR1 LNHDA and CDR2 SQIVND come from the germline V gene (reference sequence). CDR3 size: 12 residues. Trimming took off 11 bases at V and 0 bases at J, with 11 bases between the two ends.

This clonotype was seen a single time. This sequence joins TRBV10-3 and TRBJ1-5; 9 nucleotides agree with TRBD1. The germline CDR1 and CDR2 sequences are ENHRY and SYGVKD. This CDR3 has 15 residues. V trimming: 2 bases; J trimming: 5 bases; junction bases outside the gene matches: 4. CDR3 nucleotide sequence: TGTGCCATCAGTGAGACAGGGGGCCGGGATCAGCCCCAGCATTTT. It specifies CAISETGGRDQPQHF.

The genes are TRBV7-9 and TRBJ1-5, with D maybe TRBD1 (5 bases). The V and J ends lost 5 bases and 2 bases respectively, with 16 bases between them. Germline lookup yields CDR1 SEHNR and CDR2 FQNEAQ (reference sequence). The CDR3 runs 16 residues. The CDR3 DNA follows: TGTGCCAGCAGCAGATCTAGCGGGGCAGGCAATCAGCCCCAGCATTTT. Its protein is CASSRSSGAGNQPQHF. Supplemented by reference TRBV7-9 and TRBJ1-5, the full variable domain reads DTGVSQNPRHKITKRGQNVTFRCDPISEHNRLYWYRQTLGQGPEFLTYFQNEAQLEKSRLLSDRFSAERPKGSFSTLEIQRTEQGDSAMYLCASSRSSGAGNQPQHFGDGTRLSIL.

This clonotype turned up a few times. Since a much larger clone is just one base distant, this may be a read error. The rearrangement links TRBV7-9 to TRBJ1-1; D is perhaps TRBD1 (5 bases). Germline lookup yields CDR1 SEHNR and CDR2 FQNEAQ (reference sequence). The CDR3 runs to 13 residues. V dropped 6 bases and J dropped 1 base, with 9 bases sitting between them. The CDR3: CASRDMGNTEAFF. The CDR3 coding sequence is TGTGCCAGCAGGGACATGGGGAACACTGAAGCTTTCTTT.

The V and J genes are TRBV6-6 and TRBJ2-7; possibly TRBD1 for D (6 bases). Per the germline V gene, CDR1 is MNHNY and CDR2 is SVGAGI (reference sequence). Trimming removed 6 bases from V and 4 bases from J, with 19 bases in between. The CDR3 is 15 amino acids. CDR3 DNA sequence: TGTGCCAGCAGGGGTACCACAGGGTCGAGGTACGAGCAGTACTTC. It is translated as CASRGTTGSRYEQYF.

This rearrangement joins TRBV11-1 to TRBJ2-6; weak D call: TRBD2 (6 bases). The CDR3 runs to 19 residues. Germline assignment: CDR1 SGHAT and CDR2 FQDESV (reference sequence). V shed 8 bases and J shed 2 bases, with 25 bases lying between them. CDR3 sequence reads: CASSPLPGRKAAGANVLTF. The CDR3 bases are TGTGCCAGCTCCCCCCTCCCAGGGAGGAAGGCCGCTGGGGCCAACGTCCTGACTTTC.

This clonotype was seen a handful of times. The J gene is TRBJ1-2, the V gene TRBV9, with D possibly being TRBD1 (6 bases). V lost 4 bases, J lost 4 bases, and 17 bases lay in between. CDR1 and CDR2 from the germline V gene are SGDLS and YYNGEE. The CDR3 runs 15 residues. The CDR3 DNA is TGTGCCAGCAGCCCCGTGATGGACAGCGTCTATGGCTACACCTTC. Protein product: CASSPVMDSVYGYTF.

This clonotype was seen many times. The chain employs TRBV11-1 and TRBJ1-4; TRBD1 agrees at 9 bases. CDR1 is SGHAT and CDR2 is FQDESV in the germline V gene (reference sequence). The CDR3 loop spans 14 amino acids. V was clipped by 5 bases and J by 10 bases; unmatched bases: 8. The CDR3 DNA reads TGTGCCAGCAGCGAACAGGGGGCGCCCGGAAAACTGTTTTTT. It translates to CASSEQGAPGKLFF.

Ten or more counts support this clonotype. The chain carries TRBV2 and TRBJ1-6; D remains ambiguous. The germline V and J ends were trimmed by 3 bases and 10 bases, with 13 bases remaining between them. CDR1 and CDR2 from the germline V gene are SNHLY and FYNNEI. The CDR3 is made up of 14 amino acids. The CDR3 loop reads CASSEAGSDSPLHF. The CDR3 DNA reads as TGTGCCAGCAGTGAGGCCGGGTCGGACTCACCCCTCCACTTT.

This clonotype was recorded at least ten times. The rearrangement links TRBV7-2 to TRBJ1-5; D call uncertain. V lost 4 bases and J lost 1, with 11 bases in between. This CDR3 comprises 15 residues. Germline V gene sequence: CDR1 SGHTA, CDR2 FQGNSA. CDR3 in amino acids: CASSSSDQSNQPQHF. CDR3 coding DNA: TGTGCCAGCAGCTCGTCAGATCAAAGCAATCAGCCCCAGCATTTT.

The V and J genes are TRBV7-2 and TRBJ2-5, with TRBD1 identical over 7 bases. CDR3 size: 13 residues. Trimming took 2 bases from V and 10 from J; bases not matched to a gene: 7. CDR1 is SGHTA and CDR2 is FQGNSA in the germline V gene. As DNA, the CDR3 is TGTGCCAGCAGCTTACCCGAACAGGGGATCCAGTACTTC. This gives the protein CASSLPEQGIQYF. Using reference TRBV7-2 and TRBJ2-5 for the parts outside the CDR3, the full variable domain is GAGVSQSPSNKVTEKGKDVELRCDPISGHTALYWYRQSLGQGLEFLIYFQGNSAPDKSGLPSDRFSAERTGGSVSTLTIQRTQQEDSAVYLCASSLPEQGIQYFGPGTRLLVL.